These T cell receptor beta chains were read from a single sample in a study of blood T cell repertoires in COVID-19. This table comes from immunoSEQ multiplex PCR, and its TCRdb copy is limited to in-frame clones, with some not included. The sample yields about 210,000 clones, 70% to 90% seen once. The sequenced sample consisted of peripheral blood. These receptors all stem from a woman in her sixties or seventies with COVID-19, enrolled during active disease. Both conserved end residues are part of each CDR3. D genes are given only for firm matches. A clone size is listed for some rows: how often the clone was seen (once, few, many), or a class if it is expanded.

J | D | size | V | DNA | CDR3
TRBJ1-5 | TRBD1 | . | TRBV18 | TGTGCCAGCGACGGGACAGGGAATCAGCCCCAGCATTTT | CASDGTGNQPQHF
TRBJ2-2 | TRBD2 | . | TRBV7-6 | TGTGCCAGCAGCACCGGGACTAGCGGGGTTACCGGGGAGCTGTTTTTT | CASSTGTSGVTGELFF
TRBJ2-1 | TRBD2 | few | TRBV2 | TGTGCCAGCAGGACTAGCGGGAGATGGGATAACAATGAGCAGTTCTTC | CASRTSGRWDNNEQFF
TRBJ1-4 | . | . | TRBV20-1 | TGCAGTGCTCCCGACAGACAGAAACTGTTTTTT | CSAPDRQKLFF
TRBJ1-4 | . | . | TRBV6-6 | TGTGCCAGCCGCCCGGGGGGAATGGGTGAAAAACTGTTTTTT | CASRPGGMGEKLFF
TRBJ2-2 | . | . | TRBV11-3 | TGTGCCAGCAGCTTAGTTTCGGCAGGGCCCTACCGGGAGCTGTTTTTT | CASSLVSAGPYRELFF
TRBJ2-2 | TRBD1 | . | TRBV29-1 | TGCAGCGTTGAAGGCCCCAGACAGGGATCGAACACCGGGGAGCTGTTTTTT | CSVEGPRQGSNTGELFF
TRBJ2-2 | TRBD2 | . | TRBV27 | TGTGCCAGCAGTGGAAGACTAGCGGGAGTTGCTACCGGGGAGCTGTTTTTT | CASSGRLAGVATGELFF
TRBJ2-7 | . | once | TRBV19 | TGTGCCAGTAGTTTGATCGCAGCCGGCGGCTACGAGCAGTACTTC | CASSLIAAGGYEQYF
TRBJ1-4 | TRBD1 | . | TRBV3-1/TRBV3-2 | TGTGCCAGCAGCCAAGGGGACAGGGGGCTGGCTAATGAAAAACTGTTTTTT | CASSQGDRGLANEKLFF
TRBJ1-1 | . | . | TRBV19 | TGTGCCAGTATCCTTCAAGGAGGAAGGTCTGAAGCTTTCTTT | CASILQGGRSEAFF
TRBJ2-7 | . | . | TRBV11-2 | TGTGCCAGCAGCTTAGGGGGCCCTCTCTATGAGCAGTACTTC | CASSLGGPLYEQYF
TRBJ1-2 | . | . | TRBV5-6 | TGTGCCAGCAGCTATTGGGGAGGGAACTATGGCTACACCTTC | CASSYWGGNYGYTF
TRBJ2-5 | TRBD2 | . | TRBV11-3 | TGTGCCAGCAGCTTAGTTCCTAGCGGGGGGTTGGAGACCCAGTACTTC | CASSLVPSGGLETQYF
TRBJ2-3 | TRBD2 | . | TRBV6-5 | TGTGCCAGCAGAACAGGACTAGCACGCACAGATACGCAGTATTTT | CASRTGLARTDTQYF
TRBJ2-1 | . | . | TRBV3-1/TRBV3-2 | TGTGCCAGCAGCCAAGCCGAACTAGGTATGAGGTCCTACAATGAGCAGTTCTTC | CASSQAELGMRSYNEQFF
TRBJ1-1 | . | few | TRBV3-1/TRBV3-2 | TGTGCCAGCAGCCAAGTTCCCGGCACTGAAGCTTTCTTT | CASSQVPGTEAFF
TRBJ2-1 | TRBD1 | . | TRBV5-1 | TGCGCCAGCAGCATGGGACAGGGGAGGGCTGAGCAGTTCTTC | CASSMGQGRAEQFF
TRBJ2-1 | . | . | TRBV6-2/TRBV6-3 | TGTGCCAGCAGTTATCAACGGGATTACAATGAGCAGTTCTTC | CASSYQRDYNEQFF
TRBJ1-6 | . | . | TRBV10-2 | TGCGCCAGCAGTGAGTCGGTCAGGAATACCCTCCACTTT | CASSESVRNTLHF
TRBJ1-2 | . | once | TRBV6-2/TRBV6-3 | TGTGCCAGCAGTCCGCCGACACCCCCGACGGGCTACACCTTC | CASSPPTPPTGYTF
TRBJ1-2 | . | . | TRBV29-1 | TGCAGCGTTGGAGAGCGCGTGGACTATGGCTACACCTTC | CSVGERVDYGYTF
TRBJ1-4 | . | once | TRBV5-5 | TGTGCCAGCAGCTTGGGGCCCGCCCCCCCAAATGAAAAACTGTTTTTT | CASSLGPAPPNEKLFF
TRBJ1-4 | TRBD1 | . | TRBV19 | TGTGCCAGTCGCTACAGGGGAGCGGATGAAAAACTGTTTTTT | CASRYRGADEKLFF
TRBJ2-1 | . | . | TRBV4-3 | TGCGCCAGCAGCTCCGAGGAGATGTCCTACAATGAGCAGTTCTTC | CASSSEEMSYNEQFF
TRBJ2-2 | . | . | TRBV6-6 | TGTGCCAGCAGTATCGGGACAAGCCACACCGGGGAGCTGTTTTTT | CASSIGTSHTGELFF
TRBJ1-6 | . | . | TRBV6-2/TRBV6-3 | TGTGCCAGCAGTCAGGGTTATTCACCCCTCCACTTT | CASSQGYSPLHF